The present TCR beta chain was sequenced within a study of T cells after yellow fever vaccination. TCRdb fed the 5' RACE reads into MiXCR, producing one record per CDR3 protein. The sample yields approximately 300,000 distinct CDR3 sequences, roughly 9.4% seen once. The CDR3 is 15 residues long. Trimming took 0 bases from V and 3 from J, leaving 11 bases between them. The germline gives CDR1 ENHRY, CDR2 SYGVKD. Broader study findings: Post-booster repertoires contained most primary-vaccination clones again (around 96% CD4, around 88% CD8). The study noted that FACS-sorted repertoires could contain abundant clonotypes contaminating from the bulk population. Weaker, the secondary response had a peak occurring faster, on day 5 versus 15. Just a small share of clonotypes turned up in the CD4 compartment as well as the CD8 compartment.

This clonotype was seen more than once but under ten times. Its antigen is currently unknown. The sequencing used PBMCs, collected on the day of the first yellow fever vaccination. The gene calls are TRBV10-3 and TRBJ1-1; D gene uncertain. The receptor's source is a man younger than 35 who received the YFV17D yellow fever vaccine. For the CDR3, the DNA is TGTGCCATCAGTGAGTCGAAGGGTTGGGACACTGAAGCTTTCTTT. Its translation is CAISESKGWDTEAFF.